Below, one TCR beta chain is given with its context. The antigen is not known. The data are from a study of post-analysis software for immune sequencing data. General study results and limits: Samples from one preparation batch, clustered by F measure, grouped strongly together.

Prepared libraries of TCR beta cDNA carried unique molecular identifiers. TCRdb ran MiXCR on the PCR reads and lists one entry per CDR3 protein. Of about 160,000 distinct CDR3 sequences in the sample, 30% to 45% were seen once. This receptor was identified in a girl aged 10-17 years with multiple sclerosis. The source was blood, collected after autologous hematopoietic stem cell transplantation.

CDR3 DNA sequence: TGTGCCAGCAGCCTTCTACAGGGACGCACTGAAGCTTTCTTT. The encoded protein is CASSLLQGRTEAFF. This chain joins TRBV7-9 and TRBJ1-1; perhaps TRBD1 as D (6 bases). The CDR3 runs 14 residues. The V end lost 5 bases, the J end lost 4 bases, and 14 bases lay between the germline ends. Germline lookup yields CDR1 SEHNR and CDR2 FQNEAQ (reference sequence).